These 26 T cell receptor beta chains were sequenced from one sample in a study of OX40 agonist ivuxolimab in advanced cancers. Produced via immunoSEQ multiplex PCR; TCRdb's table is partial and in-frame only. In the table there are tens of thousands of clones, about 92% of which are singletons. Sequences were derived from CD4+ or CD8+ T cells sorted from blood, sampled in a trial of the OX40 agonist ivuxolimab. These receptors all stem from an adult with an advanced solid tumor such as melanoma, head and neck, liver or kidney cancer.

This clone was observed a single time. Here the CDR3 DNA reads TGTGCCAGCAGTTTTGGAGACGCCTTGGGGGAGCAGTACTTC. Its translation: CASSFGDALGEQYF. This chain uses TRBV28 with TRBJ2-7; no firm D call. Trimming shortened V by 3 bases and J by 7 bases, and 16 bases separated the two germline ends. Germline V CDR1 and CDR2: MDHEN, SYDVKM. The CDR3 extends over 14 amino acids.

This sequence joins TRBV6-5 and TRBJ1-2; D possibly corresponds to TRBD1 (6 bases). Germline-derived CDR1 and CDR2 are MNHEY and SVGAGI. With 2 bases removed from V and 4 bases from J, the gap between germline ends came to 14 bases. The CDR3 is 15 amino acids. Written as DNA, the CDR3 is TGTGCCAGCAGTTACGTTCGTATAGGGGGCTATGGCTACACCTTC. Protein product: CASSYVRIGGYGYTF.

V and J are TRBV20-1 and TRBJ2-1; D is possibly TRBD2 (5 bases). The germline V and J ends were trimmed by 7 bases and 6 bases, with 10 bases remaining between them. The CDR3 is made up of 11 amino acids. Per the germline V gene, CDR1 is DFQATT and CDR2 is SNEGSKA (reference sequence). The CDR3 region is CSVLRANEQFF. The CDR3 bases are TGCAGTGTACTGAGGGCCAATGAGCAGTTCTTC.

The rearrangement joins TRBV19 to TRBJ2-6; D is perhaps TRBD1 (5 bases). In germline, CDR1 is LNHDA, CDR2 SQIVND (reference sequence). This CDR3 spans 16 amino acids. V was cut by 3 bases and J by 1 base, with 10 bases left in between. The CDR3 region has the DNA TGTGCCAGTAGTATCATAGGGGAATCTGGGGCCAACGTCCTGACTTTC. Translating gives CASSIIGESGANVLTF. Drawing the rest from reference TRBV19 and TRBJ2-6, the complete variable domain is DGGITQSPKYLFRKEGQNVTLSCEQNLNHDAMYWYRQDPGQGLRLIYYSQIVNDFQKGDIAEGYSVSREKKESFPLTVTSAQKNPTAFYLCASSIIGESGANVLTFGAGSRLTVL.

The J gene is TRBJ1-1, the V gene TRBV7-6; unclear D gene. There are 15 residues in the CDR3. V was trimmed by 2 bases and J by 11 bases, leaving 21 bases between them. Germline V gene sequence: CDR1 SGHVS, CDR2 FNYEAQ. CDR3 amino acids: CASSLNVEGWGDAFF. Written as DNA, the CDR3 is TGTGCCAGCAGCTTAAATGTAGAAGGGTGGGGTGACGCTTTCTTT. Drawing the rest from reference TRBV7-6 and TRBJ1-1, the complete variable domain is GAGVSQSPRYKVTKRGQDVALRCDPISGHVSLYWYRQALGQGPEFLTYFNYEAQQDKSGLPNDRFSAERPEGSISTLTIQRTEQRDSAMYRCASSLNVEGWGDAFFGQGTRLTVV.

This clone was counted once. This chain joins TRBV15 and TRBJ2-3; 7 bases match TRBD1. This CDR3 region has 13 residues. Germline V CDR1 and CDR2: LNHNV, YYDKDF (reference sequence). Unmatched junction bases numbered 3, after V lost 9 bases and J lost 0 bases. The DNA of the CDR3 is TGTGCCACTAAGACAGGGAGCACAGATACGCAGTATTTT. Translation gives CATKTGSTDTQYF.

The V call is TRBV7-3, the J call TRBJ2-3, with TRBD1 identical over 7 bases. Looked up from germline, CDR1 is SGHTA and CDR2 is FQGTGA. Unmatched junction bases numbered 1, after V lost 3 bases and J lost 4 bases. The CDR3 spans 13 residues. CDR3 in amino acids: CASSFQGADTQYF. CDR3 nucleotides: TGTGCCAGCAGCTTCCAGGGGGCAGATACGCAGTATTTT.

The chain is built from TRBV19 and TRBJ2-2; maybe TRBD2 (5 bases). There are 16 residues in the CDR3. V was trimmed by 0 bases and J by 3 bases, leaving 11 bases between them. CDR1 is LNHDA and CDR2 is SQIVND in the germline V gene (reference sequence). CDR3 sequence: CASSIDAGSYTGELFF. DNA for the CDR3: TGTGCCAGTAGTATAGATGCGGGCAGCTACACCGGGGAGCTGTTTTTT.

The V and J genes are TRBV2 and TRBJ2-1, with 11 bases fitting TRBD2. The length of the CDR3 is 15 residues. The germline CDR1 and CDR2 sequences are SNHLY and FYNNEI. J lost 4 bases, V lost 6 bases, and 5 bases had no gene match. The CDR3 is CASRASGRMYNEQFF. Written as DNA, the CDR3 is TGTGCCAGCAGGGCTAGCGGGAGGATGTACAATGAGCAGTTCTTC.

The chain links TRBV28 to TRBJ2-7; 7 bases align to TRBD1. Germline CDR1 MDHEN, CDR2 SYDVKM. This CDR3 is 15 amino acids long. Trimming at V came to 2 bases and at J to 4 bases, leaving 8 bases not matched to a gene. In DNA, the CDR3 is TGTGCCAGCAGTTTAGCGAGAGGGGGCGAGTACGAGCAGTACGTC. The encoded protein is CASSLARGGEYEQYV.

The chain uses TRBV6-6 and TRBJ1-2; no clear D. Deletions cut 0 bases from V and 8 bases from J, with 16 bases between. CDR1 is MNHNY and CDR2 is SVGAGI in the germline V gene (reference sequence). This CDR3 comprises 15 residues. CDR3: CASSYSGIVPDGYTF. The CDR3 nucleotides are TGTGCCAGCAGTTACTCGGGAATAGTCCCCGACGGCTACACCTTC.

The chain joins TRBV6-5 to TRBJ2-7; D is possibly TRBD1 (5 bases). V was cut by 0 bases and J by 2 bases, with 14 bases left in between. The CDR3 has 16 residues. The germline CDR1 and CDR2 sequences are MNHEY and SVGAGI. CDR3 in DNA: TGTGCCAGCAGTTACTCTGGGGCCTACGGTACCTACGAGCAGTACTTC. This sequence encodes CASSYSGAYGTYEQYF.

The CDR3 bases are TGTGCCAGCAGCTACCCACAGACAGGGGGCTCCTACGAGCAGTACTTC. Protein sequence: CASSYPQTGGSYEQYF. The chain combines TRBV7-9 with TRBJ2-7, with 9 bases identical to TRBD1. In germline, CDR1 is SEHNR, CDR2 FQNEAQ (reference sequence). CDR3 length: 16 residues. V lost 4 bases, J lost 0 bases, and 7 bases stayed unmatched.

The chain is built from TRBV5-4 and TRBJ1-6, with D unresolved. This CDR3 is 14 amino acids long. Trimming took off 5 bases at V and 8 bases at J, with 14 bases between the two ends. Germline lookup yields CDR1 SGHNT and CDR2 YYREEE (reference sequence). As DNA, the CDR3 is TGTGCCAGCAGACTACGGGGTGATCATTCACCCCTCCACTTT. It translates to CASRLRGDHSPLHF.

V and J are TRBV27 and TRBJ1-5, with unresolved D. The CDR3 contains 14 residues. V lost 0 bases and J lost 5, with 8 bases in between. CDR1 and CDR2 from the germline V gene are MNHEY and SMNVEV (reference sequence). CDR3 bases: TGTGCCAGCAGTTTATCTAATTACCATCAGCCCCAGCATTTT. It translates to CASSLSNYHQPQHF.

This sequence joins TRBV28 and TRBJ2-7; TRBD1 matches at 8 bases. V lost 3 bases and J lost 4; bases outside the gene matches: 2. CDR1 and CDR2 from the germline V gene are MDHEN and SYDVKM. This CDR3 is 13 amino acids long. The CDR3 nucleotides are TGTGCCAGCAGTTTCGGGACAGGATACGAGCAGTACGTC. Translating gives CASSFGTGYEQYV.

The chain uses TRBV28 and TRBJ2-3; the match to TRBD2 covers 8 bases. Germline CDR1 and CDR2: MDHEN and SYDVKM. This CDR3 comprises 14 residues. The trim removed 5 bases at V and 4 bases at J, leaving 5 bases unmatched. This chain's CDR3 is CASSLSGGPDTQYF. The CDR3 DNA sequence: TGTGCCAGCAGTCTAAGCGGGGGCCCAGATACGCAGTATTTT.

The chain links TRBV6-5 to TRBJ1-2, with 7 positions matching TRBD1. The CDR3 length is 16 residues. V lost 2 bases to trimming and J lost 4 bases; unmatched junction nucleotides: 10. Germline V gene data show CDR1 as MNHEY and CDR2 as SVGAGI. CDR3 loop: CASSYLATGMFYGYTF. CDR3 DNA sequence: TGTGCCAGCAGTTACCTCGCGACAGGGATGTTCTATGGCTACACCTTC.

The chain carries TRBV18 and TRBJ1-2; 12 bases are a match to TRBD1. The V gene's germline CDR1 is KGHSH and CDR2 LQKENI. V was clipped by 0 bases and J by 6 bases; unmatched bases: 2. CDR3 length equals 15 residues. CDR3 coding DNA: TGTGCCAGCTCACCACCGGGACAGGGGGCGAATGGCTACACCTTC. This translates into CASSPPGQGANGYTF.

This chain links TRBV4-1 with TRBJ2-4; 9 bases map to TRBD1. Germline lookup yields CDR1 MGHRA and CDR2 YSYEKL. Trimming cost V 1 base and J 2 bases; bases outside gene matches: 18. This CDR3 region has 21 residues. The CDR3: CASSQVGGDTGGVTPKNIQYF. In DNA, the CDR3 is TGCGCCAGCAGCCAAGTTGGGGGAGACACAGGGGGCGTCACGCCCAAAAACATTCAGTACTTC.

This clone was observed a single time. This chain uses TRBV7-7 with TRBJ2-1; 12 bases fit TRBD1. Germline loops: CDR1 SSHAT, CDR2 FNYEAQ (reference sequence). V dropped 4 bases and J dropped 7; count of bases not matched to a gene: 5. The CDR3 has 15 amino acids. The CDR3 reads CASSSGTGGWNEQFF. In DNA, the CDR3 is TGTGCCAGCAGCTCCGGGACAGGGGGCTGGAATGAGCAGTTCTTC. The whole variable domain, filled in from reference TRBV7-7 and TRBJ2-1, reads GAGVSQSPRYKVTKRGQDVTLRCDPISSHATLYWYQQALGQGPEFLTYFNYEAQPDKSGLPSDRFSAERPEGSISTLTIQRTEQRDSAMYRCASSSGTGGWNEQFFGPGTRLTVL.

The chain links TRBV7-6 to TRBJ2-1, with 8 nucleotides matching TRBD2. The germline CDR1 and CDR2 sequences are SGHVS and FNYEAQ. V shed 1 base and J 7 bases; nucleotides not matched to a gene: 12. The CDR3 is made up of 17 amino acids. Here the CDR3 reads CASSLGVREGRLNEQFF. The CDR3 nucleotides read TGTGCCAGCAGCTTAGGAGTCCGGGAGGGCCGTCTGAATGAGCAGTTCTTC. Looking up the rest from reference TRBV7-6 and TRBJ2-1 gives the full variable domain: GAGVSQSPRYKVTKRGQDVALRCDPISGHVSLYWYRQALGQGPEFLTYFNYEAQQDKSGLPNDRFSAERPEGSISTLTIQRTEQRDSAMYRCASSLGVREGRLNEQFFGPGTRLTVL.

This clone was seen more than once but under ten times. The chain uses TRBV4-3 and TRBJ2-7; 7 nucleotides line up with TRBD2. V gave up 0 bases and J gave up 2 bases; unmatched junction bases: 1. The CDR3 has 14 amino acids. The V gene's germline CDR1 is LGHNA and CDR2 YSLEER. The CDR3 is CASSQDGGAYEQYF. CDR3 bases: TGCGCCAGCAGCCAAGATGGGGGGGCCTACGAGCAGTACTTC.

The chain combines TRBV4-1 with TRBJ1-1; D ambiguous. There are 15 residues in the CDR3. V shed 2 bases and J shed 1 base, with 11 bases lying between them. Germline CDR1 is MGHRA and CDR2 is YSYEKL. The CDR3 protein is CASSQSRGENTEAFF. CDR3 DNA: TGCGCCAGCAGCCAATCCCGCGGAGAGAACACTGAAGCTTTCTTT.

The V call is TRBV4-3, the J call TRBJ1-3; maybe TRBD1 (5 bases). V was shortened by 3 bases and J by 0 bases, with 9 bases between the two germline ends. Germline CDR1 reads LGHNA; CDR2 reads YSLEER. The CDR3 contains 15 residues. Here the CDR3 reads CASSQDTSSGNTIYF. CDR3 in DNA: TGCGCCAGCAGCCAGGACACGAGCTCTGGAAACACCATATATTTT.

The J gene is TRBJ2-2, the V gene TRBV6-6; D uncertain. This CDR3 region has 11 residues. The V and J ends lost 5 bases and 5 bases respectively, with 3 bases between them. Germline assignment: CDR1 MNHNY and CDR2 SVGAGI (reference sequence). The CDR3 here is CASSVTGELFF. CDR3 sequence (DNA): TGTGCCAGCAGTGTAACCGGGGAGCTGTTTTTT.